This T cell receptor beta chain was sequenced for a study of blood T cells in healthy people across ages. CDR3 length: 16 amino acids. V shed 1 base, J shed 1 base, and the junction held 3 bases outside the gene matches. Germline V gene lookup returns CDR1 SGHRS and CDR2 YFSETQ. Sample-barcoded 5' priming and a J-beta primer mix drove a second PCR of about 7 to 11 cycles. Paired-end reads containing CDR3 totaled no fewer than 3 million for each sample. TCRdb re-analysed the 5' RACE reads in MiXCR, keeping a single row per CDR3 protein. This table holds 800,000 or so distinct CDR3 sequences, approximately 67% found once. Individuals who donated were healthy Caucasians from Russia aged roughly 6 to 100. RNA extraction gave at least 5.5 micrograms of total RNA per sample.

Sequencing used blood. V usage is TRBV5-1 and J usage is TRBJ2-7; 12 bases map to TRBD1. This TCR was sampled from a man aged 25 to 40 in good health. CDR3 sequence: CASSLTGQGASYEQYF. As DNA, the CDR3 is TGCGCCAGCAGCTTGACGGGACAGGGGGCGTCCTACGAGCAGTACTTC.